These T cell receptor beta chains were read from a single sample in a study of T cell responses to AZD1222 COVID-19 vaccine. The data were produced by immunoSEQ multiplex PCR, yet TCRdb's version contains in-frame clones alone and is incomplete. The sample holds 150,000 to 200,000 clones, 80% to 95% seen once. This specimen consisted of peripheral blood, obtained on day 0 of AZD1222 vaccination. All receptors come from an adult in good health. The CDR3 runs from the conserved cysteine through the conserved F or W. D genes are given only for firm matches. Size values are once, few and many counts, or a class for expanded clones, and some rows have none.

V gene	D gene	clone size	J gene	CDR3 DNA	CDR3 protein
TRBV29-1	.	.	TRBJ1-1	TGCAGCGTTGAAGGGGCCCTAGCAAACACTGAAGCTTTCTTT	CSVEGALANTEAFF
TRBV30	.	.	TRBJ1-6	TGTGCCTGGAGGACACAGTCCTATTCACCCCTCCACTTT	CAWRTQSYSPLHF
TRBV11-2	.	.	TRBJ2-1	TGTGCCAGCAGCCGGGAGACGCAAAGCTCCTACAATGAGCAGTTCTTC	CASSRETQSSYNEQFF
TRBV7-8	.	once	TRBJ2-2	TGTGCCAGCAGCTTAGTGGTAGGAAGAGGAACCGGGGAGCTGTTTTTT	CASSLVVGRGTGELFF
TRBV7-8	.	.	TRBJ2-3	TGTGCCAGCAGCGGGGCCCCAACCGCGGGTACGCAGTATTTT	CASSGAPTAGTQYF
TRBV7-6	.	few	TRBJ2-3	TGTGCCAGCAGCCAGGGGGAGCGGGTCCCCGGAGATACGCAGTATTTT	CASSQGERVPGDTQYF
TRBV7-2	TRBD2	.	TRBJ2-3	TGTGCCAGCAGCTTGACAGCGGGGGATACGCAGTATTTT	CASSLTAGDTQYF
TRBV3-1/TRBV3-2	.	.	TRBJ2-7	TGTGCCAGCAGCCATAGGGCCCGGACCTACGAGCAGTACTTC	CASSHRARTYEQYF
TRBV2	TRBD2	.	TRBJ2-1	TGTGCCAGCATGGGACTAGCGGGAGTCAATGAGCAGTTCTTC	CASMGLAGVNEQFF
TRBV6-5	.	.	TRBJ1-2	TGTGCCAGCAGTTACGTAGGAGGCTCATCACGGGGTGGCTACACCTTC	CASSYVGGSSRGGYTF
TRBV28	TRBD1	.	TRBJ1-1	TGTGCCAGCAGTTCCCTCAGGGGGCGGAACACTGAAGCTTTCTTT	CASSSLRGRNTEAFF
TRBV4-2	TRBD1	few	TRBJ1-5	TGTGCCAGCAGCCGAGACAGGGGAGGACAGCCCCAGCATTTT	CASSRDRGGQPQHF
TRBV6-5	.	.	TRBJ1-1	TGTGCCAGCAGTTACTCGTTACGAAACACTGAAGCTTTCTTT	CASSYSLRNTEAFF
TRBV5-1	.	.	TRBJ1-1	TGCGCCAGCAGCTTGGGACCCGGGGGCCTGAACACTGAAGCTTTCTTT	CASSLGPGGLNTEAFF
TRBV5-4	.	.	TRBJ2-4	TGTGCCAGCAGCTTGGACAAAAACATTCAGTACTTC	CASSLDKNIQYF
TRBV4-3	.	.	TRBJ1-6	TGCGCCAGCAGCCTCCGACTGGGGCGGGAACCCCTCCACTTT	CASSLRLGREPLHF
TRBV14	.	.	TRBJ2-3	TGTGCCAGCAGCGCAGGGGTCCCAGATACGCAGTATTTT	CASSAGVPDTQYF
TRBV19	.	.	TRBJ2-3	TGTGCCAGTAGTATAGATCAGTTGAGGGCAGATACGCAGTATTTT	CASSIDQLRADTQYF
TRBV6-5	TRBD2	once	TRBJ2-7	TGTGCCAGCAGTTACAGCGGGACCGCGAGCTCCTACGAGCAGTACTTC	CASSYSGTASSYEQYF
TRBV7-2	.	once	TRBJ1-5	TGTGCCAGCAGAGCGGCTACATCCCAGCCCCAGCATTTT	CASRAATSQPQHF
TRBV4-2	.	.	TRBJ1-2	TGTGCCAGCAGCCAAGAAGGGTGGGGCTATGGCTACACCTTC	CASSQEGWGYGYTF
TRBV7-9	.	.	TRBJ1-2	TGTGCCAGCAGCTTAAGCACTGTTCCGGGAGACGCCTATGGCTACACCTTC	CASSLSTVPGDAYGYTF
TRBV13	.	.	TRBJ1-2	TGTGCCAGCTTTTCTCAGGGGATCTATGGCTACACCTTC	CASFSQGIYGYTF
TRBV6-1	TRBD1	.	TRBJ2-7	TGTGCCAGCAGTGAATGGGGGACAGCTTCCTCCTACGAGCAGTACTTC	CASSEWGTASSYEQYF
TRBV5-1	.	.	TRBJ2-3	TGCGCCAGCAGCCTGGAACGCAACACAGATACGCAGTATTTT	CASSLERNTDTQYF
TRBV5-1	.	.	TRBJ1-5	TGCGCCAGCAGCCCGGACCCTTATCAGCCCCAGCATTTT	CASSPDPYQPQHF
TRBV9	.	.	TRBJ1-6	TGTGCCAGCAGCTATGACAGGCAGAATTCACCCCTCCACTTT	CASSYDRQNSPLHF
TRBV6-4	TRBD2	.	TRBJ2-1	TGTGCCAGCGCACGGACTAGCGGGAGCCCGTACAATGAGCAGTTCTTC	CASARTSGSPYNEQFF
TRBV5-1	.	.	TRBJ2-1	TGCGCCAGCAGCCCCACAACGGGAAACAATGAGCAGTTCTTC	CASSPTTGNNEQFF
TRBV19	TRBD2	.	TRBJ2-1	TGTGCCAGTAGTATATTTGGGCTAGCGGGATACAATGAGCAGTTCTTC	CASSIFGLAGYNEQFF
TRBV7-9	.	.	TRBJ2-7	TGTGCCAGCACCTCCGGTGGGGCATTCAGCGAGCAGTACTTC	CASTSGGAFSEQYF
TRBV3-1/TRBV3-2	.	.	TRBJ1-2	TGTGCCAGCAGCCAAGGAACCGTGGGAAGCTATGGCTACACCTTC	CASSQGTVGSYGYTF
TRBV2	.	.	TRBJ1-6	TGTGCCAGCAGTGAAAGCCGGAGGTATAATTCACCCCTCCACTTT	CASSESRRYNSPLHF
TRBV14	.	.	TRBJ2-1	TGTGCCAGCAGCCATGGCCGGGACAATGAGCAGTTCTTC	CASSHGRDNEQFF
TRBV6-2/TRBV6-3	.	.	TRBJ1-2	TGTGCCAGCAGTTACTCGACAGTTAATGGCTACACCTTC	CASSYSTVNGYTF
TRBV29-1	.	.	TRBJ2-3	TGCAGCGTTCTGAGCGTTTACACAGATACGCAGTATTTT	CSVLSVYTDTQYF
TRBV7-2	.	.	TRBJ2-5	TGTGCCAGCAGCTTAGCAAGGGCGCAAGAGACCCAGTACTTC	CASSLARAQETQYF
TRBV7-3	.	.	TRBJ2-4	TGTGCCAGCAGCTTTAATCAACGGACGTTAGCCAAAAACATTCAGTACTTC	CASSFNQRTLAKNIQYF
TRBV9	.	.	TRBJ2-7	TGTGCCAGCAGCGTCGATTTGGCGGGCGAGCAGTACTTC	CASSVDLAGEQYF
TRBV29-1	.	few	TRBJ1-1	TGCAGCGTTGTGGCGGAGAACACTGAAGCTTTCTTT	CSVVAENTEAFF
TRBV5-1	TRBD1	.	TRBJ1-1	TGCGCCAGCAGCGGTGGACAGGAAAACACTGAAGCTTTCTTT	CASSGGQENTEAFF
TRBV25-1	TRBD2	.	TRBJ2-1	TGTGCCAGCAGTGAGTTGGGTCGGCGGGAGGGGCAGTTCTTC	CASSELGRREGQFF
TRBV5-1	.	.	TRBJ1-1	TGCGCCAGCAGCTTGGTCGGGGGCTTCGCTGAAGCTTTCTTT	CASSLVGGFAEAFF
TRBV18	.	.	TRBJ1-6	TGTGCCAGCTCACTCAGACGGACGGACTCCTATAATTCACCCCTCCACTTT	CASSLRRTDSYNSPLHF
TRBV15	TRBD1	.	TRBJ2-7	TGTGCCACCAGCAGGGACAGGCATTTTTCGGTGCAGTACTTC	CATSRDRHFSVQYF
TRBV5-1	TRBD1	.	TRBJ1-2	TGCGCCAGCAGCCCTCGGACAGGGGATGGCTACACCTTC	CASSPRTGDGYTF
TRBV7-2	TRBD1	.	TRBJ1-2	TGTGCCAGCAGCGAGACAGGGGGGCCCCATGGCTACACCTTC	CASSETGGPHGYTF